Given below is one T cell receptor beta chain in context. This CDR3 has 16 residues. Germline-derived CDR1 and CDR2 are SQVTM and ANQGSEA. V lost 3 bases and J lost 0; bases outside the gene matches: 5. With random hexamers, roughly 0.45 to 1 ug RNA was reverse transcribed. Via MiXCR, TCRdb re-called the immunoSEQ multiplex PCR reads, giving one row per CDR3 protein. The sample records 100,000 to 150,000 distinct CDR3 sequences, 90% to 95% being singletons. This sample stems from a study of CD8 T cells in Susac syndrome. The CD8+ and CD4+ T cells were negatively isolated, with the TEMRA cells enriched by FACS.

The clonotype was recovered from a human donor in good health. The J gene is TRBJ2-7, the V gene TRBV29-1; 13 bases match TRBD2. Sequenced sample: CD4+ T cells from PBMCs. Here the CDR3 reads CSVELGTSGNSYEQYF. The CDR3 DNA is TGCAGCGTTGAGTTAGGGACTAGCGGGAACTCCTACGAGCAGTACTTC.